Only one count was recorded for the clone carrying this T cell receptor (beta chain). The source of the sample is a study of cytomegalovirus exposure and HLA in healthy donors. The data were produced by immunoSEQ multiplex PCR, yet TCRdb's version contains in-frame clones alone and is incomplete. The repertoire has hundreds of thousands of clones, 88% of them found once; the top ten carry around 0.92%. CDR3 length: 17 residues. From germline, CDR1 is KGHSH and CDR2 LQKENI. Unmatched junction bases numbered 8, after V lost 3 bases and J lost 0 bases. Sequences were obtained from PBMCs. This receptor was obtained from a woman aged 18-29 years in good health and CMV-seronegative. The gene calls are TRBV18 and TRBJ2-1; TRBD2 matches 7 bases. The CDR3 protein is CASSPLSSGNSYNEQFF. CDR3 sequence (DNA): TGTGCCAGCTCACCCCTTTCTAGCGGCAACTCCTACAATGAGCAGTTCTTC. The whole variable domain, remainder taken from reference TRBV18 and TRBJ2-1, is NAGVMQNPRHLVRRRGQEARLRCSPMKGHSHVYWYRQLPEEGLKFMVYLQKENIIDESGMPKERFSAEFPKEGPSILRIQQVVRGDSAAYFCASSPLSSGNSYNEQFFGPGTRLTVL.